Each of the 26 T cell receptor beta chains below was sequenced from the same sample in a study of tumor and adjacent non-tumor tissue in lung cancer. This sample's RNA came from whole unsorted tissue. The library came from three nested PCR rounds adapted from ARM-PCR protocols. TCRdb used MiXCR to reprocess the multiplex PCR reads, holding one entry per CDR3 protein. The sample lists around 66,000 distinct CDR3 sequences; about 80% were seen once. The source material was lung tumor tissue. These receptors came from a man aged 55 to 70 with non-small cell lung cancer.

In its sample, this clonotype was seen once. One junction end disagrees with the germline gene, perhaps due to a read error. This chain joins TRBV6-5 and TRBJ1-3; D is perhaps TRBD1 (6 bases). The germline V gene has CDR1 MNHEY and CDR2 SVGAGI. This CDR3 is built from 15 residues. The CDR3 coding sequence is TGTGCCATCAGCTTACAGGGTCGCTCTGGAAACACTATATATTTT. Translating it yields CAISLQGRSGNTIYF.

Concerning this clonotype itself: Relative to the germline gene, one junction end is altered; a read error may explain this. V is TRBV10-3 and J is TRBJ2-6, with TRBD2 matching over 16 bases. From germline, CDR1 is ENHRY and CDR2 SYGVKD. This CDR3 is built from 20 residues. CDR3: CAISEYGTSGRDSEVNVLAF. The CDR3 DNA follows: TGTGCCATCAGTGAATATGGGACTAGCGGGAGGGACTCTGAGGTCAACGTCCTGGCTTTC.

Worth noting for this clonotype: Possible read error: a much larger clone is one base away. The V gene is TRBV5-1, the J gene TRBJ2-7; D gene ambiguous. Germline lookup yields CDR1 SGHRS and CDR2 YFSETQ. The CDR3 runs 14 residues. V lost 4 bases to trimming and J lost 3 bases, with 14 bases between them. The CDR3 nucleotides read TGCGCCAGCAGCATGGAAGGCAATGACTACGAGCAGTACTTC. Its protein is CASSMEGNDYEQYF.

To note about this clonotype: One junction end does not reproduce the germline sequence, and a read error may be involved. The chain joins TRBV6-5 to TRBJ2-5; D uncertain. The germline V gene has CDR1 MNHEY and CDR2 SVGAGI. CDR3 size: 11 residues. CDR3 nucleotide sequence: TGTGCCAGCAGGTACAAAGAGACGCAGTACTTC. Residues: CASRYKETQYF.

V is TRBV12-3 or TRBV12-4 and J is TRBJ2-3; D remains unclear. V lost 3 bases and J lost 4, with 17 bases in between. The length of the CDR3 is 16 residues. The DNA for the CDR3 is TGTGCCAGCAGTTTTTTCGGGCAGGAGAACCCAGATACGCAGTATTTT. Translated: CASSFFGQENPDTQYF.

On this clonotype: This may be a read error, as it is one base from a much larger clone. CDR3 in amino acids: CSVVVRSDEQYF. In DNA form, the CDR3 reads TGCAGCGTTGTAGTCCGGAGCGATGAGCAGTACTTC. The V call is TRBV29-1, the J call TRBJ2-5, with D unclear. With 4 bases removed from V and 11 bases from J, the gap between germline ends came to 17 bases. The germline CDR1 and CDR2 sequences are SQVTM and ANQGSEA. This CDR3 spans 12 amino acids. Using reference TRBV29-1 and TRBJ2-5 for the parts outside the CDR3, the full variable domain is SAVISQKPSRDICQRGTSLTIQCQVDSQVTMMFWYRQQPGQSLTLIATANQGSEATYESGFVIDKFPISRPNLTFSTLTVSNMSPEDSSIYLCSVVVRSDEQYFGPGTRLLVL.

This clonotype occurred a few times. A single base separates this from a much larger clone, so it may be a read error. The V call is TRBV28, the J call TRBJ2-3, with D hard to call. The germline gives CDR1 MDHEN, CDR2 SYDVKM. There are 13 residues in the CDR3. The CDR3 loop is CPSTQSGTDTQYF. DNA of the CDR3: TGTCCCAGCACCCAAAGTGGCACAGATACGCAGTATTTT.

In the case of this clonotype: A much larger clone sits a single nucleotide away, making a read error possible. The CDR3 region has the DNA TGTGTCAGCAGCCTTGGGACTAGCGGTTTTGATACGCAGTATTTT. The encoded protein is CVSSLGTSGFDTQYF. The V gene is TRBV5-6, the J gene TRBJ2-3; 11 bases align to TRBD2. Germline V gene lookup returns CDR1 SGHDT and CDR2 YYEEEE. The CDR3 runs 15 residues.

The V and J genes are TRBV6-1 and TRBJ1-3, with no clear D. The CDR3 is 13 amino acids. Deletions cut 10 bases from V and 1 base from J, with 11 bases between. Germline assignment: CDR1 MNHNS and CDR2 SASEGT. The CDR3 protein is CANKPASGNTIYF. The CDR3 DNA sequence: TGTGCCAACAAACCGGCTTCTGGAAACACCATATATTTT.

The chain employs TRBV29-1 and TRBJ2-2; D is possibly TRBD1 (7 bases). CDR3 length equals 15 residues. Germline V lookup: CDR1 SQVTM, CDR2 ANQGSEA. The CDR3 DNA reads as TGCAACGTCGAGGAGGGGGCAGGGTACACCGGGGAGCTGTTTTTT. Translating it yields CNVEEGAGYTGELFF.

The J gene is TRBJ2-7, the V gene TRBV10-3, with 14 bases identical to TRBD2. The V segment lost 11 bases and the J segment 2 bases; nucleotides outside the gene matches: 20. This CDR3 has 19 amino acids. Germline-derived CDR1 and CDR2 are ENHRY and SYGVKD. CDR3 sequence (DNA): TGTGCCGCGGCCGGGCAGGGTCCCGGGACTAGCGGGAGCCCCTACGAGCAGTACTTC. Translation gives CAAAGQGPGTSGSPYEQYF.

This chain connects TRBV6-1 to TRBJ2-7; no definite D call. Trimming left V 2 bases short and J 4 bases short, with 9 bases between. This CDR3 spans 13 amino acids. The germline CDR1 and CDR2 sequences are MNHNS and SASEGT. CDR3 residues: CASSEFRAYEQYF. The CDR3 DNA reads TGTGCCAGCAGTGAATTCAGAGCGTACGAGCAGTACTTC.

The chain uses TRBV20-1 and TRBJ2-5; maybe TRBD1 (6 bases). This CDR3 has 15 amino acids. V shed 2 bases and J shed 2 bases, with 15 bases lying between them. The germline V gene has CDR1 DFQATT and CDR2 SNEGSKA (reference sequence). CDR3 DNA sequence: TGCAGTGCTAGATCCGGCGCAGGGGATCAAGAGACCCAGTACTTC. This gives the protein CSARSGAGDQETQYF.

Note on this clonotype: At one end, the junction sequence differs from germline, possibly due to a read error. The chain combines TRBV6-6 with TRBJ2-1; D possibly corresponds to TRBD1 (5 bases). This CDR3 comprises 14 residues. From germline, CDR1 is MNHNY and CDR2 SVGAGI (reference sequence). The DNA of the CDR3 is TGTGCCACCAGTTACTGGGGCAGTCACAGTGAGCAGTTCTTC. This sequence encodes CATSYWGSHSEQFF.

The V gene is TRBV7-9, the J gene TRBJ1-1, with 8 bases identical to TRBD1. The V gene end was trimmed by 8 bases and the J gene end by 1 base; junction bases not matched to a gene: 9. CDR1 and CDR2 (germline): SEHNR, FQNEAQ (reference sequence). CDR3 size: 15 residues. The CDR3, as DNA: TGTGCCAGCGGCCGTTGGACAGGGAAGAACACTGAAGCTTTCTTT. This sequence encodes CASGRWTGKNTEAFF.

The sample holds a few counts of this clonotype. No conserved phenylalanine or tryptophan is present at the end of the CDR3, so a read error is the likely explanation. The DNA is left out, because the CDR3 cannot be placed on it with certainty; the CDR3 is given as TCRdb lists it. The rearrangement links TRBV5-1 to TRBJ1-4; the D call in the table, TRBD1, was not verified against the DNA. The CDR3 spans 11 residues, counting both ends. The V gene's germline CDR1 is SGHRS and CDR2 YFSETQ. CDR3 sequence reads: CASSLWTEARL.

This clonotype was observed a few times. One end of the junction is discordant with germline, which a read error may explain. The chain's CDR3 is CASSFPQRDHNELLF. Written as DNA, the CDR3 is TGTGCCAGCAGTTTCCCTCAGCGGGACCATAATGAGCTGTTGTTC. The rearrangement joins TRBV12-3 or TRBV12-4 to TRBJ2-1; 7 nucleotides align to TRBD2. The CDR3 is 15 residues long.

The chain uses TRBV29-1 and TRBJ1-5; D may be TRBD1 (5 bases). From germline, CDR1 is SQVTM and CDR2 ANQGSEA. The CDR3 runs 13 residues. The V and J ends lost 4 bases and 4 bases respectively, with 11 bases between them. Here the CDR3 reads CSVVPGRNQPQHF. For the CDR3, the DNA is TGCAGCGTTGTTCCAGGGCGTAATCAGCCCCAGCATTTT. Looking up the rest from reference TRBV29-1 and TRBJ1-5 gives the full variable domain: SAVISQKPSRDICQRGTSLTIQCQVDSQVTMMFWYRQQPGQSLTLIATANQGSEATYESGFVIDKFPISRPNLTFSTLTVSNMSPEDSSIYLCSVVPGRNQPQHFGDGTRLSIL.

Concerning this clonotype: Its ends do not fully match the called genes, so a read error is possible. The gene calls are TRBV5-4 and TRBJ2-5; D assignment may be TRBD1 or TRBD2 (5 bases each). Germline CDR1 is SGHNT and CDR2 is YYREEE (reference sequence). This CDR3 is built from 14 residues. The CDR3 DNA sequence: TGTGCCAGCAGCTACGACGAACAGACGGGGACCCGGTACTTC. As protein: CASSYDEQTGTRYF.

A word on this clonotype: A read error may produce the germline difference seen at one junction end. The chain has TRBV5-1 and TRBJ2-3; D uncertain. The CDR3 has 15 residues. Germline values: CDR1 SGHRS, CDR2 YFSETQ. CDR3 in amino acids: CASSLWVSSTDMQYF. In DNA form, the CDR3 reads TGCGCCAGCAGCCTCTGGGTCAGCAGCACAGATATGCAGTATTTT.

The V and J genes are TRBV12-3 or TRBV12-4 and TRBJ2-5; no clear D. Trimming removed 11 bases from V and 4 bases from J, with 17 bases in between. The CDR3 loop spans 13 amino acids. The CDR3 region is CAGSSPPGETQYF. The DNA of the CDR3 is TGTGCCGGAAGTTCTCCCCCCGGAGAGACCCAGTACTTC.

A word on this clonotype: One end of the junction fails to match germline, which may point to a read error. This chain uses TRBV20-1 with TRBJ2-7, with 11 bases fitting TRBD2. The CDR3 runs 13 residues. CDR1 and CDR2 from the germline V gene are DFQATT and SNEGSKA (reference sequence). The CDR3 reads CSARALGLAVTTF. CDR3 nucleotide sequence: TGCAGTGCTAGAGCATTGGGACTAGCGGTGACGACCTTC.

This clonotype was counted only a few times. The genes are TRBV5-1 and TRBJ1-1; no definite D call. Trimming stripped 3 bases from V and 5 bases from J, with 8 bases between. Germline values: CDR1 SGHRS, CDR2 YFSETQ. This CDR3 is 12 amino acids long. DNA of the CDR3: TGCGCCAGCAGCTCGGAAGGGACTGAAGCTTTCTTT. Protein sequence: CASSSEGTEAFF.

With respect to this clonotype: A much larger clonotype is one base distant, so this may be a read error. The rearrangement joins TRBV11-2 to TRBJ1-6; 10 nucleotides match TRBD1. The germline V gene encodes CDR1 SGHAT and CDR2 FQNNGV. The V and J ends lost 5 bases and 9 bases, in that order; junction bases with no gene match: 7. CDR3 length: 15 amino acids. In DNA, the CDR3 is TGTGCCAGCAGCGCCGACAGGGGGCTAGGTTCACCCCTCCACTTT. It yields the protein CASSADRGLGSPLHF. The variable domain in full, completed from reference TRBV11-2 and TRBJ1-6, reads EAGVAQSPRYKIIEKRQSVAFWCNPISGHATLYWYQQILGQGPKLLIQFQNNGVVDDSQLPKDRFSAERLKGVDSTLKIQPAKLEDSAVYLCASSADRGLGSPLHFGNGTRLTVT.

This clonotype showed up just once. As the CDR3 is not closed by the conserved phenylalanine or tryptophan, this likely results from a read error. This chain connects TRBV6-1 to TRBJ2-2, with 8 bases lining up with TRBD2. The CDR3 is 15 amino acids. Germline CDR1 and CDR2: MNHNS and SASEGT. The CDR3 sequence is CASSELAGVTGQLFL. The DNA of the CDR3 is TGTGCCAGCAGTGAACTAGCGGGCGTAACCGGGCAGCTGTTTCTT.

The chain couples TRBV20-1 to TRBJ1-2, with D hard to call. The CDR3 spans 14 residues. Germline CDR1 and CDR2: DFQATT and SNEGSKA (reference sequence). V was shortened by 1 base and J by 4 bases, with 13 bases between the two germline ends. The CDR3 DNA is TGCAGTGCTAGAGGGCGGACGGAAACCTATGGCTACACCTTC. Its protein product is CSARGRTETYGYTF.